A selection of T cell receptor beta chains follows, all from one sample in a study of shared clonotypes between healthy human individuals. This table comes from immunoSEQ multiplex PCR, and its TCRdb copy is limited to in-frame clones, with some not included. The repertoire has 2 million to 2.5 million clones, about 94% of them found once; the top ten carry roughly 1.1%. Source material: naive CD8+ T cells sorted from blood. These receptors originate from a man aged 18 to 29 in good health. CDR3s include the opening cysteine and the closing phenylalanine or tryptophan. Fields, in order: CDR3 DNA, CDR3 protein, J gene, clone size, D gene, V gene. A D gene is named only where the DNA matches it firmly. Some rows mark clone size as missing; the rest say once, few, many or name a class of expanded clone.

cdr3_nt: TGTGCCAGCAGGTCTACAGGGGGGGCTGAAGCTTTCTTT
cdr3_aa: CASRSTGGAEAFF
j_call: TRBJ1-1
clone_size: -
d_call: TRBD1
v_call: TRBV6-1

cdr3_nt: TGTGCCACCAGCCCAAGCACGGACGAGCAGTACTTC
cdr3_aa: CATSPSTDEQYF
j_call: TRBJ2-7
clone_size: -
d_call: -
v_call: TRBV15

cdr3_nt: TGTGCCAGCAGCTTAACGGGGGCGCTTTTGGAGACCCAGTACTTC
cdr3_aa: CASSLTGALLETQYF
j_call: TRBJ2-5
clone_size: -
d_call: -
v_call: TRBV7-8

cdr3_nt: TGTGCCACCAGCAGAGATACCGGGGACGGCGAGCAGTACTTC
cdr3_aa: CATSRDTGDGEQYF
j_call: TRBJ2-7
clone_size: -
d_call: -
v_call: TRBV15

cdr3_nt: TGTGCCAGCAGCGTGGAGGGGCGCACAGATACGCAGTATTTT
cdr3_aa: CASSVEGRTDTQYF
j_call: TRBJ2-3
clone_size: few
d_call: -
v_call: TRBV9

cdr3_nt: TGTGCCACCAGCAGCGGACAGGGGATCAATCAGCCCCAGCATTTT
cdr3_aa: CATSSGQGINQPQHF
j_call: TRBJ1-5
clone_size: few
d_call: TRBD1
v_call: TRBV15

cdr3_nt: TGTGCCAGCAGCGTCTCAGGGGCCAACGTCCTGACTTTC
cdr3_aa: CASSVSGANVLTF
j_call: TRBJ2-6
clone_size: -
d_call: -
v_call: TRBV9

cdr3_nt: TGTGCCAGCAGCCCGGGACAGGGGGCTCACGGAAACACCATATATTTT
cdr3_aa: CASSPGQGAHGNTIYF
j_call: TRBJ1-3
clone_size: -
d_call: TRBD1
v_call: TRBV27

cdr3_nt: TGTGCCAGCAGCTTGGGACTAGCGGGAGTAGGTGCCCAGTACTTC
cdr3_aa: CASSLGLAGVGAQYF
j_call: TRBJ2-5
clone_size: -
d_call: TRBD2
v_call: TRBV11-2

cdr3_nt: TGTGCCAGCAGCGGACGGGGACTAGCGGGAGACGAGCAGTACTTC
cdr3_aa: CASSGRGLAGDEQYF
j_call: TRBJ2-7
clone_size: -
d_call: TRBD2
v_call: TRBV7-9

cdr3_nt: TGTGCCAGCAGCCCCGGGACAGGGGCCTACGAGCAGTACTTC
cdr3_aa: CASSPGTGAYEQYF
j_call: TRBJ2-7
clone_size: -
d_call: TRBD1
v_call: TRBV11-2

cdr3_nt: TGCGCCAGCAGCTTGGCGGGAGGGAACACTGAAGCTTTCTTT
cdr3_aa: CASSLAGGNTEAFF
j_call: TRBJ1-1
clone_size: -
d_call: -
v_call: TRBV5-1

cdr3_nt: TGTGCCTGGCACCCTTTAGAGCAGGGGGTGAACACCATATATTTT
cdr3_aa: CAWHPLEQGVNTIYF
j_call: TRBJ1-3
clone_size: -
d_call: TRBD1
v_call: TRBV30

cdr3_nt: TGTGCTAGCAGTTTAGACAGGGGGGAGACCCAGTACTTC
cdr3_aa: CASSLDRGETQYF
j_call: TRBJ2-5
clone_size: -
d_call: TRBD1
v_call: TRBV7-7

cdr3_nt: TGTGCCAGCAGTTTAGACCCTAATGAAAAACTGTTTTTT
cdr3_aa: CASSLDPNEKLFF
j_call: TRBJ1-4
clone_size: -
d_call: -
v_call: TRBV2

cdr3_nt: TGTGCCAGCAGCTTAATGGGCCCGACAGGCAATCAGCCCCAGCATTTT
cdr3_aa: CASSLMGPTGNQPQHF
j_call: TRBJ1-5
clone_size: -
d_call: -
v_call: TRBV7-2

cdr3_nt: TGTGCCAGCAGCTTAGGACTAGCGGGGGTCACAGATACGCAGTATTTT
cdr3_aa: CASSLGLAGVTDTQYF
j_call: TRBJ2-3
clone_size: -
d_call: TRBD2
v_call: TRBV7-8

cdr3_nt: TGTGCCAGCAGCTTAGCGGGGCAGGCCGGTTCACCCCTCCACTTT
cdr3_aa: CASSLAGQAGSPLHF
j_call: TRBJ1-6
clone_size: -
d_call: -
v_call: TRBV7-6

cdr3_nt: TGTGCCAGTAGTATGGAGGGAAGGACTGAAGCTTTCTTT
cdr3_aa: CASSMEGRTEAFF
j_call: TRBJ1-1
clone_size: -
d_call: -
v_call: TRBV19

cdr3_nt: TGTGCCAGCAGCTTGTTGGCAGGGGGGAGTGGCTACACCTTC
cdr3_aa: CASSLLAGGSGYTF
j_call: TRBJ1-2
clone_size: -
d_call: TRBD1
v_call: TRBV5-6

cdr3_nt: TGCGCCAGCACCCAGGGGTGGAATCAGCCCCAGCATTTT
cdr3_aa: CASTQGWNQPQHF
j_call: TRBJ1-5
clone_size: -
d_call: -
v_call: TRBV10-2

cdr3_nt: TGTGCCAGCAGCTTAACCAGGGGAGGGGGGAATGAGCAGTTCTTC
cdr3_aa: CASSLTRGGGNEQFF
j_call: TRBJ2-1
clone_size: -
d_call: -
v_call: TRBV5-8

cdr3_nt: TGTGCCAGCAGCTCAGAACCGGGAGCCCAGAGGAAGACCCAGTACTTC
cdr3_aa: CASSSEPGAQRKTQYF
j_call: TRBJ2-5
clone_size: -
d_call: -
v_call: TRBV7-2

cdr3_nt: TGTGCCAGCAGTTTTGGGGGCGTTCAGCCCCAGCATTTT
cdr3_aa: CASSFGGVQPQHF
j_call: TRBJ1-5
clone_size: -
d_call: -
v_call: TRBV27

cdr3_nt: TGTGCCAGCAGTTTTTTAGCGGGGAGTACCTACAATGGGCAGTTCTTC
cdr3_aa: CASSFLAGSTYNGQFF
j_call: TRBJ2-1
clone_size: -
d_call: TRBD2
v_call: TRBV27

cdr3_nt: TGTGCCATCCTGACAGGGCTTGGGGAGCAGTACTTC
cdr3_aa: CAILTGLGEQYF
j_call: TRBJ2-7
clone_size: -
d_call: TRBD1
v_call: TRBV6-6

cdr3_nt: TGTGCCAGCAGCTTGGTTGGCCAGAACACTGAAGCTTTCTTT
cdr3_aa: CASSLVGQNTEAFF
j_call: TRBJ1-1
clone_size: few
d_call: -
v_call: TRBV5-6

cdr3_nt: TGTGCCAGCTCACCCTCCTACTACAATGAGCAGTTCTTC
cdr3_aa: CASSPSYYNEQFF
j_call: TRBJ2-1
clone_size: -
d_call: -
v_call: TRBV18

cdr3_nt: TGTGCCAGCAGTTTGACTCGGACAGGGGGAGACTTC
cdr3_aa: CASSLTRTGGDF
j_call: TRBJ2-7
clone_size: -
d_call: TRBD1
v_call: TRBV28

cdr3_nt: TGTGCCAGCAGCTTGACCGGACAGGGGGCAAGAGAGCAGTACTTC
cdr3_aa: CASSLTGQGAREQYF
j_call: TRBJ2-7
clone_size: -
d_call: TRBD1
v_call: TRBV5-5

cdr3_nt: TGTGCCAGCAGCTTAGAGGGGTCCAGAGAGACCCAGTACTTC
cdr3_aa: CASSLEGSRETQYF
j_call: TRBJ2-5
clone_size: -
d_call: -
v_call: TRBV7-2

cdr3_nt: TGTGCCAGCAGTGAAGCGCTTAGCGGGGGTATCGATGAGCAGTTCTTC
cdr3_aa: CASSEALSGGIDEQFF
j_call: TRBJ2-1
clone_size: -
d_call: TRBD2
v_call: TRBV2

cdr3_nt: TGTGCCAGCAGCTTAGCAAGGAATTACTATGGCTACACCTTC
cdr3_aa: CASSLARNYYGYTF
j_call: TRBJ1-2
clone_size: -
d_call: -
v_call: TRBV7-4

cdr3_nt: TGTGCCAGCAGTGAATTTTTGTATGACAGGGGCAGCGGCTACACCTTC
cdr3_aa: CASSEFLYDRGSGYTF
j_call: TRBJ1-2
clone_size: -
d_call: TRBD1
v_call: TRBV6-1

cdr3_nt: TGTGCCAGCAGTGAATTATCACAGGGCGAGCAGTACTTC
cdr3_aa: CASSELSQGEQYF
j_call: TRBJ2-7
clone_size: -
d_call: -
v_call: TRBV25-1

cdr3_nt: TGTGCCAGCAGTCCGGGGGGAGGCGATGAGCAGTTCTTC
cdr3_aa: CASSPGGGDEQFF
j_call: TRBJ2-1
clone_size: -
d_call: TRBD2
v_call: TRBV28

cdr3_nt: TGCAGCGTTGAAGATTTCCCGGGCGCGACTAGCGGGGGCGAGCAGTACTTC
cdr3_aa: CSVEDFPGATSGGEQYF
j_call: TRBJ2-7
clone_size: -
d_call: TRBD2
v_call: TRBV29-1

cdr3_nt: TGTGCCACCAGCAGAGATCAAGGGACAGGGATATTGCAGTACTTC
cdr3_aa: CATSRDQGTGILQYF
j_call: TRBJ2-7
clone_size: -
d_call: TRBD1
v_call: TRBV15

cdr3_nt: TGTGCCAGCAGTTTATCGCCGAGCTCCTACGAGCAGTACTTC
cdr3_aa: CASSLSPSSYEQYF
j_call: TRBJ2-7
clone_size: -
d_call: -
v_call: TRBV27

cdr3_nt: TGCGCCAGCAGCCAAGAAGGGGTGGGGGGCGAGGATGGCTACACCTTC
cdr3_aa: CASSQEGVGGEDGYTF
j_call: TRBJ1-2
clone_size: -
d_call: -
v_call: TRBV4-1

cdr3_nt: TGTGCCAGCAGCTTAACAGGGCCCTACGAGCAGTACTTC
cdr3_aa: CASSLTGPYEQYF
j_call: TRBJ2-7
clone_size: -
d_call: -
v_call: TRBV11-2

cdr3_nt: TGTGCCAGCAGCTTAGAGGGACAGGGTCGTCGGGTCTCCGGGGAGCTGTTTTTT
cdr3_aa: CASSLEGQGRRVSGELFF
j_call: TRBJ2-2
clone_size: -
d_call: TRBD1
v_call: TRBV7-9

cdr3_nt: TGTGCCAGCAGCGCAGGGTTGACTAATGAAAAACTGTTTTTT
cdr3_aa: CASSAGLTNEKLFF
j_call: TRBJ1-4
clone_size: -
d_call: -
v_call: TRBV14

cdr3_nt: TGTGCCAGCAGCACCCGGACAGATTCCCAAGAGACCCAGTACTTC
cdr3_aa: CASSTRTDSQETQYF
j_call: TRBJ2-5
clone_size: -
d_call: -
v_call: TRBV13

cdr3_nt: TGTGCCAGCAGCTCCCCGGTGGGGGGCGTCTCCTACGAGCAGTACTTC
cdr3_aa: CASSSPVGGVSYEQYF
j_call: TRBJ2-7
clone_size: -
d_call: -
v_call: TRBV11-2

cdr3_nt: TGCGCCAGCAGCTTGGAGGGAGCGGGGAGCTCCTACAATGAGCAGTTCTTC
cdr3_aa: CASSLEGAGSSYNEQFF
j_call: TRBJ2-1
clone_size: -
d_call: TRBD2
v_call: TRBV5-1

cdr3_nt: TGCGCCAGCAGCCCCTACATGACAGGGACTGTAGAGCAGTACTTC
cdr3_aa: CASSPYMTGTVEQYF
j_call: TRBJ2-7
clone_size: -
d_call: -
v_call: TRBV4-1

cdr3_nt: TGTGCCAGCAGTGACTGGGACAGCTTCTATGGCTACACCTTC
cdr3_aa: CASSDWDSFYGYTF
j_call: TRBJ1-2
clone_size: -
d_call: TRBD1
v_call: TRBV6-1